Below are 12 T cell receptor beta chains sequenced from a single sample in a study of spatial heterogeneity in lung cancer. Study conclusions and caveats: The study found that expanded intratumoral alpha and beta TCR counts tracked tumor mutation counts.

As for time point: sample taken at primary tumor resection. TCRdb reprocessed the 5' RACE reads via MiXCR and lists one record per CDR3 protein. The repertoire has under 9,000 distinct CDR3 sequences, about an eighth of them found once; the top ten carry roughly 8%. These receptors have no identified antigens. The sequencing here drew on lung tumor tissue, taken at surgery. The receptors shown here come from a male donor with early-stage non-small cell lung cancer.

The sample holds many counts of this clonotype. This beta chain is an unintended read in a library built for alpha chains; its size means little. The chain carries TRBV12-3 or TRBV12-4 and TRBJ2-3, with D perhaps matching TRBD1 or TRBD2 (5 bases each). Trimming took 6 bases from V and 0 from J, leaving 7 bases between them. The CDR3 is made up of 13 amino acids. CDR3 sequence reads: CASRRDSTDTQYF. The CDR3 nucleotides read TGTGCCAGCAGACGGGACAGCACAGATACGCAGTATTTT.

This clonotype came up many times. Found in a library prepared for alpha chains, this beta chain is an off-target read, and its abundance has little meaning. The J gene is TRBJ1-2, the V gene TRBV20-1; D gene unclear. Germline V lookup: CDR1 DFQATT, CDR2 SNEGSKA (reference sequence). The V end was cut by 3 bases, the J end by 4 bases, with 9 bases between. The length of the CDR3 is 12 residues. The CDR3 bases are TGCAGTGCTAGCGGCAGCTTCTATGGCTACACCTTC. Translation: CSASGSFYGYTF.

There are many counts of this clonotype. This beta chain is off target for a library built for alpha chains, so its abundance means little. The CDR3 region is CASSWEGPGNTIYF. The CDR3 DNA reads as TGTGCCAGCAGTTGGGAGGGGCCTGGAAACACCATATATTTT. The chain links TRBV12-3 or TRBV12-4 to TRBJ1-3; tentatively, D is TRBD1 (5 bases). Deletions cut 4 bases from V and 2 bases from J, with 9 bases between. The CDR3 loop spans 14 amino acids.

The sample holds many counts of this clonotype. This beta chain is off target for a library built for alpha chains, so its abundance means little. The rearrangement joins TRBV6-6 to TRBJ2-3; 7 nucleotides align to TRBD2. In germline, CDR1 is MNHNY, CDR2 SVGAGI (reference sequence). The CDR3 has 16 residues. The trim removed 6 bases at V and 0 bases at J, leaving 9 bases unmatched. The CDR3 loop is CASSPSLAASTDTQYF. The CDR3, as DNA: TGTGCCAGCAGCCCATCGCTAGCGGCTAGCACAGATACGCAGTATTTT.

This clonotype showed up many times. The library was designed around alpha chains, so this beta chain is a stray read whose abundance carries little weight. The V and J genes are TRBV20-1 and TRBJ2-1; TRBD2 matches at 10 bases. Germline CDR1 reads DFQATT; CDR2 reads SNEGSKA (reference sequence). The CDR3 is made up of 16 amino acids. J gave up 5 bases and V 4 bases, and 11 bases lay outside the gene matches. CDR3 sequence reads: CSAKHLAGANDNEQFF. In DNA form, the CDR3 reads TGCAGTGCTAAACACCTAGCGGGAGCAAATGACAATGAGCAGTTCTTC.

By share, this clonotype ranks as medium-sized. Because this beta chain is a stray read in a library intended to capture alpha chains, its abundance should not be given much weight. The chain recombines TRBV28 with TRBJ1-6; D ambiguous. CDR3 length equals 12 residues. The ends were cut back, 3 bases at V and 14 bases at J, with 11 bases in the middle. Germline V lookup: CDR1 MDHEN, CDR2 SYDVKM. DNA for the CDR3: TGTGCCAGCAGTTTTGGGGTATCAGCCCTCCACTTT. It specifies CASSFGVSALHF.

To note about this clonotype: This beta chain is an off-target read within a library intended for alpha chains, so its frequency means little. This rearrangement joins TRBV4-2 to TRBJ1-2; 7 nucleotides line up with TRBD1. With V trimmed by 0 bases and J by 4 bases, 8 bases remained unmatched. The CDR3 has 16 amino acids. The germline CDR1 and CDR2 sequences are LGHNA and YNFKEQ. CDR3 nucleotides: TGTGCCAGCAGCCAAGAAGTCTCCGGGACAGCCTATGGCTACACCTTC. It encodes CASSQEVSGTAYGYTF.

Within the sample, this clonotype is large. This beta chain represents an off-target read in a library built for alpha chains; its size is of limited meaning. The rearrangement joins TRBV12-3 or TRBV12-4 to TRBJ1-1, with D unresolved. Trimming removed 6 bases at V and 8 bases at J, with 13 bases between. This CDR3 comprises 12 residues. CDR3 coding DNA: TGTGCCAGCAGCCGGCTTTATTGGGAAGCTTTCTTT. Its translation is CASSRLYWEAFF.

This clonotype is judged large (0.1 to 1%). This beta chain came through as a stray read in a library set up for alpha chains, and its size says little. The J gene is TRBJ1-2, the V gene TRBV27, with D possibly being TRBD1 (6 bases). CDR1 and CDR2 (germline): MNHEY, SMNVEV (reference sequence). CDR3 size: 17 residues. Trimming pared 4 bases from V and 1 base from J, leaving 19 bases between. The CDR3 spells CASSSQPGQISNYGYTF. The CDR3 DNA reads as TGTGCCAGCAGTTCCCAACCAGGACAGATAAGTAACTATGGCTACACCTTC.

This clonotype was observed many times. This beta chain appears as a stray read in a library generated for alpha chains; its size is not informative. The J gene is TRBJ2-7, the V gene TRBV4-1; 8 bases line up with TRBD1. J gave up 3 bases and V 4 bases, and 8 bases lay outside the gene matches. This CDR3 has 15 amino acids. Germline lookup yields CDR1 MGHRA and CDR2 YSYEKL. CDR3 sequence: CASSRTGTGFYEQYF. DNA for the CDR3: TGCGCCAGCAGCCGAACCGGGACAGGCTTCTACGAGCAGTACTTC.

Turning to this clonotype: The library was designed around alpha chains, so this beta chain is a stray read whose abundance carries little weight. The rearrangement links TRBV10-3 to TRBJ1-1; D unclear. CDR3 size: 13 residues. Germline V CDR1 and CDR2: ENHRY, SYGVKD. V was trimmed by 6 bases and J by 7 bases, leaving 15 bases between them. This chain's CDR3 is CAISPESRGEAFF. Written as DNA, the CDR3 is TGTGCCATCAGCCCAGAATCCAGAGGTGAAGCTTTCTTT.

Concerning this clonotype itself: Since the library was made to target alpha chains, this beta chain is a stray read and its abundance is not meaningful. V and J are TRBV9 and TRBJ1-5; no reliable D call. In germline, CDR1 is SGDLS, CDR2 YYNGEE. V lost 0 bases and J lost 3, with 13 bases in between. The CDR3 runs to 16 residues. CDR3 in DNA: TGTGCCAGCAGCGTAGGGGCGGACTGGCTCAATCAGCCCCAGCATTTT. Amino acids: CASSVGADWLNQPQHF.